A selection of T cell receptor beta chains follows, all from one sample in a study of blood T cells in healthy people across ages. TCRdb fed the 5' RACE reads into MiXCR, producing one record per CDR3 protein. The profile shows about 580,000 distinct CDR3 sequences, roughly 48% of them singletons. Sequenced material: blood. The receptor source for this set is a man aged 80 or over in good health. Each CDR3 is given with its conserved first and last residue.

v_call	j_call	cdr3_length	cdr3_aa
TRBV7-2	TRBJ2-5	16	CASSLQVSGSGETQYF
TRBV20-1	TRBJ2-6	16	CSARDGIQAGANVLTF
TRBV29-1	TRBJ2-1	13	CSTGTARYNEQFF
TRBV20-1	TRBJ2-7	15	CSANDPSGGDYEQYF
TRBV20-1	TRBJ1-4	13	CSGSGDRHEKLFF
TRBV6-6	TRBJ2-3	15	CASSYSQQGWDTQYF
TRBV6-6	TRBJ1-4	16	CASSSDRQGANEKLFF
TRBV11-1	TRBJ2-1	15	CASSRRDRESNEQFF
TRBV7-2	TRBJ2-7	14	CASSSDRVRGEQYF
TRBV27	TRBJ2-1	14	CASSRQGGDNEQFF
TRBV7-6	NA	13	CASSSGMWETQYF
TRBV20-1	TRBJ2-1	13	CSAIRSASSEQFF
TRBV20-1	TRBJ2-6	14	CSARGVAGANVLTF
TRBV7-9	TRBJ2-7	15	CASSKTGIPEAEQYF
TRBV29-1	TRBJ2-5	13	CSVAGGGMETQYF
TRBV10-3	TRBJ2-7	15	CAISEGDPLGHEQYF
TRBV4-2	TRBJ2-7	16	CASSQDGVLSSYEQYF
TRBV11-2	TRBJ2-2	17	CASSLEAETANTGELFF
TRBV7-9	TRBJ2-5	15	CASSLPLGRQETQYF
TRBV20-1	TRBJ2-7	13	CSARTAEPYEQYF
TRBV11-2	NA	15	CASSLGLKAPYEQYF
TRBV20-1	TRBJ2-5	15	CSARASGAYQETQYF
TRBV25-1	TRBJ2-3	14	CASSARSSTDTQYF
TRBV10-3	TRBJ2-5	14	CAISEQRPPETQYF
TRBV28	TRBJ2-7	16	CASSYLLDRGGNEQYF
TRBV20-1	TRBJ2-5	18	CSASLGLAVPRTQETQYF
TRBV7-2	TRBJ2-1	15	CASSLTGTTPNEQFF
TRBV21-1	TRBJ2-3	16	CASSKAPSGFTDTQYF
TRBV6-5	TRBJ2-1	15	CASSYALAGGVEQFF
TRBV12-3/TRBV12-4	TRBJ2-5	14	CASSLAAGEETQYF
TRBV7-9	TRBJ2-3	13	CASRLDGTDTQYF
TRBV20-1	TRBJ2-1	16	CSARGLSGGWVDEQFF
TRBV29-1	TRBJ2-5	13	CSATDRPQETQYF